The source of this T cell receptor beta chain is a study of blood T cell repertoires in COVID-19. Whole-study context: Acute and convalescent COVID-19 samples came from the United States, Italy and Spain.

Sequencing was performed with immunoSEQ multiplex PCR; in TCRdb, only in-frame clones are kept and a portion is missing. The sample has under 250,000 clones, around 82% seen once. The CDR3 runs 16 residues. The junction had 11 bases not matched to a gene; V was cut back by 5 bases and J by 2 bases. Germline V CDR1 and CDR2: SEHNR, FQNEAQ (reference sequence). This TCR was recovered from a man aged 35 to 55 with active or convalescent COVID-19. The chain couples TRBV7-9 to TRBJ2-5; 7 bases map to TRBD1. The source material was peripheral blood. The CDR3 loop is CASSRPGQELQETQYF. CDR3 coding DNA: TGTGCCAGCAGCCGTCCAGGACAGGAACTACAAGAGACCCAGTACTTC.